What follows are 8 T cell receptor beta chains derived from one specimen sequenced in a study of blood T cell repertoires in COVID-19. Profiling relied on immunoSEQ multiplex PCR, and the TCRdb table lists in-frame clones only, not all of them. This sample carries more than 150,000 clones, 70% to 90% of them seen once, and the ten largest clones take approximately 0.5%. The source material was peripheral blood. Receptor source: a man in his 60s with COVID-19, enrolled during active disease.

This chain connects TRBV4-1 to TRBJ1-6, with 9 bases fitting TRBD1. V lost 3 bases and J lost 0; bases outside the gene matches: 3. Germline CDR1 and CDR2: MGHRA and YSYEKL. This CDR3 is 17 amino acids long. CDR3 loop: CASSQLTGGSYNSPLHF. The CDR3 nucleotides read TGCGCCAGCAGCCAGCTGACAGGGGGCTCCTATAATTCACCCCTCCACTTT.

The CDR3 here is CASGEGALNTEAFF. CDR3 bases: TGTGCTAGTGGGGAGGGGGCTTTGAACACTGAAGCTTTCTTT. The chain joins TRBV12-5 to TRBJ1-1, with 7 bases identical to TRBD1. The CDR3 contains 14 residues. CDR1 is LGHNT, CDR2 FRNRAP, per germline. The junction had 4 bases not matched to a gene; V was cut back by 6 bases and J by 0 bases.

The rearrangement links TRBV11-3 to TRBJ1-4, with 8 bases identical to TRBD1. V was pared by 5 bases and J by 4 bases, with 6 bases of the junction left unmatched. The CDR3 extends over 15 amino acids. In germline, CDR1 is SGHNT, CDR2 YENEEA. Written as DNA, the CDR3 is TGTGCCAGCAGCCCGGGACAGGCTAGTAATGAAAAACTGTTTTTT. Protein: CASSPGQASNEKLFF.

The V call is TRBV28, the J call TRBJ1-2, with 8 bases fitting TRBD1. CDR1 and CDR2 from the germline V gene are MDHEN and SYDVKM. With 4 bases clipped from V and 8 bases from J, the junction kept 12 bases outside the gene matches. The CDR3 is 15 amino acids. Here the CDR3 DNA reads TGTGCCAGCAGTTCGTCCTCAGGGGGCGGTTTCGGCTACACCTTC. Its protein is CASSSSSGGGFGYTF.

The chain is built from TRBV5-1 and TRBJ2-7; TRBD1 might be the D (5 bases). CDR1 and CDR2 (germline): SGHRS, YFSETQ. This CDR3 is 14 amino acids long. Trimming shortened V by 0 bases and J by 4 bases, and 11 bases separated the two germline ends. The CDR3 sequence: CASSLVAGAYEQYF. The CDR3 region has the DNA TGCGCCAGCAGCTTGGTTGCTGGGGCTTACGAGCAGTACTTC.

The V and J genes are TRBV19 and TRBJ1-5, with no clear D. V lost 2 bases to trimming and J lost 2 bases, with 13 bases between them. Germline V gene sequence: CDR1 LNHDA, CDR2 SQIVND (reference sequence). This CDR3 comprises 16 residues. The CDR3 is CASSIPFAAGNQPQHF. CDR3 coding DNA: TGTGCCAGTAGTATACCCTTTGCAGCGGGCAATCAGCCCCAGCATTTT.

This clone occurred many times. V and J are TRBV6-5 and TRBJ2-5; D may be TRBD1 (6 bases). V lost 6 bases and J 4 bases, leaving 15 bases between the germline ends. Germline-derived CDR1 and CDR2 are MNHEY and SVGAGI. CDR3 length: 14 residues. CDR3 amino acids: CASRMTGRGETQYF. The CDR3 DNA is TGTGCCAGCAGGATGACAGGACGGGGAGAGACCCAGTACTTC.

The CDR3 reads CSVEERDRGLYEQFF. CDR3 nucleotides: TGCAGCGTTGAAGAGCGGGACAGGGGGCTTTATGAGCAGTTCTTC. The V gene is TRBV29-1, the J gene TRBJ2-1, with 12 bases that match TRBD1. Germline V CDR1 and CDR2: SQVTM, ANQGSEA. The CDR3 extends over 15 amino acids. V gave up 0 bases and J gave up 8 bases; unmatched junction bases: 5.